This entry concerns a single T cell receptor (beta chain). Its antigen is still unknown. Germline assignment: CDR1 SSHAT and CDR2 FNYEAQ (reference sequence). After removal of 4 bases from V and 8 bases from J, the junction contained 5 bases not matched to a gene. The CDR3 covers 13 residues. This record belongs to a study of cytomegalovirus exposure and HLA in healthy donors. Study-wide findings and caveats: Usually a TCR sequence was rare, but some public TCRs were found in many donors. The investigators catalogued 180 or so TCR beta chains as cytomegalovirus-associated.

Libraries were prepared by immunoSEQ multiplex PCR; TCRdb keeps only in-frame clonotypes and omits some of them. In the table there are some 120,000 clones, about 96% of which are singletons. The chain employs TRBV7-7 and TRBJ2-1; 7 bases fit TRBD2. This TCR was recovered from a man aged 18 to 30 in good health and CMV-seronegative. Sequenced material: PBMCs. The CDR3 bases are TGTGCCAGCAGCTACCGTCGGGGGGATGAGCAGTTCTTC. It codes for CASSYRRGDEQFF.